This T cell receptor beta chain was sequenced during a study of blood T cell repertoires in COVID-19. The table lists this clone with a count of one. The CDR3 length is 16 residues. Germline V gene sequence: CDR1 KGHSH, CDR2 LQKENI. Trimming pared 3 bases from V and 0 bases from J, leaving 11 bases between. Clones were sequenced by immunoSEQ multiplex PCR, and TCRdb holds only the in-frame ones, with some missing. Of some 130,000 clones listed, roughly 79% are singletons. Sequencing was done on a sample of peripheral blood. The TCR originated in a human donor in a cohort sampled during active COVID-19. The rearrangement uses TRBV18 and TRBJ2-2; D is ambiguous. CDR3 region: CASSPNLGPNTGELFF. In nucleotides, the CDR3 is TGTGCCAGCTCACCGAACCTAGGCCCGAACACCGGGGAGCTGTTTTTT.